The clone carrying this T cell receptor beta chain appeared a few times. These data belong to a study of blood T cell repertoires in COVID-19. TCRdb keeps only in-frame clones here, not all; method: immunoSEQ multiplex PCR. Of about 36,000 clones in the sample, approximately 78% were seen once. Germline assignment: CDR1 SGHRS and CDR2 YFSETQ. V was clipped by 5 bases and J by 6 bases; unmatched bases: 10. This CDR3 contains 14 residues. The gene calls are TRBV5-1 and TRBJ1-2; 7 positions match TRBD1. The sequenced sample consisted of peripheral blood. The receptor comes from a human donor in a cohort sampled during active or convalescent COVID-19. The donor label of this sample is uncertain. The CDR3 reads CASRDRDSMHGYTF. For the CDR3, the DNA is TGCGCCAGCAGGGACCGGGACAGCATGCATGGCTACACCTTC.